This T cell receptor (beta chain) was sequenced for a study of blood T cell repertoires in COVID-19. At the level of the study: Acute and convalescent COVID-19 specimens originated in the United States, Italy and Spain. The analysed material was cDNA or gDNA that came from T cells, B-cell-depleted T cells, or PBMCs.

In the source study's methods: Reference gene primer amplification in the assay estimated nucleated cell counts. Measured with immunoSEQ multiplex PCR; TCRdb has only the in-frame clones, and not every one. The DNA was the basis for D and trimming; V, J and clone size are from that table. The sample consists of 80,000 to 100,000 clones, 82% of them appearing once. This TCR was recovered from a man in his 70s with active or convalescent COVID-19. Sequencing was performed on peripheral blood.

The CDR3 nucleotides read TGTGCCAGCAGCTCCCAGGGTCGTGGAACTGGAAACACCATATATTTT. Its protein is CASSSQGRGTGNTIYF. This chain links TRBV7-2 with TRBJ1-3; D is perhaps TRBD1 (5 bases). Trimming took 4 bases from V and 2 from J, leaving 15 bases between them. CDR3 length: 16 residues. Germline values: CDR1 SGHTA, CDR2 FQGNSA. Full variable domain (outside the CDR3, taken from reference TRBV7-2 and TRBJ1-3): GAGVSQSPSNKVTEKGKDVELRCDPISGHTALYWYRQSLGQGLEFLIYFQGNSAPDKSGLPSDRFSAERTGGSVSTLTIQRTQQEDSAVYLCASSSQGRGTGNTIYFGEGSWLTVV.